A selection of T cell receptor beta chains follows, all from one sample in a study of blood T cell repertoires in COVID-19. TCRdb's copy holds only in-frame clones and misses some; the assay was immunoSEQ multiplex PCR. The sample consists of some 500,000 clones, around 87% of them appearing once. Input material: PBMCs or T cells enriched from blood (not recorded which). Receptors were obtained from a woman between 40 and 55 years old who had recovered from COVID-19. The CDR3 runs from the conserved cysteine through the conserved F or W. Each record gives: V gene, D gene, J gene, CDR3 DNA, CDR3 protein. The D gene is left open where the match is weak.

v_gene: TRBV20-1
d_gene: .
j_gene: TRBJ1-1
CDR3nt: TGCAGTGCTAGTCAGAAAAGGGGCCCCAGGGTTGAAGCTTTCTTT
CDR3aa: CSASQKRGPRVEAFF

v_gene: TRBV18
d_gene: TRBD2
j_gene: TRBJ2-5
CDR3nt: TGTGCCAGCTCACCTCCGAAGGGCGGGGGCCAAGAGACCCAGTACTTC
CDR3aa: CASSPPKGGGQETQYF

v_gene: TRBV6-2/TRBV6-3
d_gene: TRBD2
j_gene: TRBJ2-2
CDR3nt: TGTGCCAGCAGTTACCGGCGGGAGCGTCCCGGGGAGCTGTTTTTT
CDR3aa: CASSYRRERPGELFF

v_gene: TRBV5-1
d_gene: .
j_gene: TRBJ2-5
CDR3nt: TGCGCCAGCAGCTCGGGGACTCCCCAAGAGACCCAGTACTTC
CDR3aa: CASSSGTPQETQYF

v_gene: TRBV4-1
d_gene: .
j_gene: TRBJ2-6
CDR3nt: TGCGCCAGCAGCCGGGGGGATTTGGGTACGGGCGGGGCCAACGTCCTGACTTTC
CDR3aa: CASSRGDLGTGGANVLTF

v_gene: TRBV14
d_gene: .
j_gene: TRBJ1-4
CDR3nt: TGTGCCAGCAGCTCTTTCCTAGCGGCAGGGACTAATGAAAAACTGTTTTTT
CDR3aa: CASSSFLAAGTNEKLFF

v_gene: TRBV25-1
d_gene: TRBD1
j_gene: TRBJ1-2
CDR3nt: TGTGCCAGCAGTGAAGGGGCAGGGGGCAGCTATGGCTACACCTTC
CDR3aa: CASSEGAGGSYGYTF

v_gene: TRBV6-5
d_gene: TRBD2
j_gene: TRBJ2-3
CDR3nt: TGTGCCAGCAGCCTAGCGGGGATCAGCACAGATACGCAGTATTTT
CDR3aa: CASSLAGISTDTQYF

v_gene: TRBV7-9
d_gene: TRBD1
j_gene: TRBJ2-1
CDR3nt: TGTGCCAGCAGCAACGCTTACGCGGGACAGGGGTTCCACAATGAGCAGTTCTTC
CDR3aa: CASSNAYAGQGFHNEQFF

v_gene: TRBV25-1
d_gene: .
j_gene: TRBJ1-4
CDR3nt: TGTGCCAGCAGTGACAGGGTAGCAACTAATGAAAAACTGTTTTTT
CDR3aa: CASSDRVATNEKLFF

v_gene: TRBV11-2
d_gene: TRBD2
j_gene: TRBJ2-1
CDR3nt: TGTGCCAGCAGCTTACTAGCGGGAGGGAGCACCTACAATGAGCAGTTCTTC
CDR3aa: CASSLLAGGSTYNEQFF

v_gene: TRBV4-3
d_gene: .
j_gene: TRBJ2-7
CDR3nt: TGCGCCAGCAGCCAATGGAGGTCGGTGGGCTACGAGCAGTACTTC
CDR3aa: CASSQWRSVGYEQYF

v_gene: TRBV7-2
d_gene: .
j_gene: TRBJ2-2
CDR3nt: TGTGCCAGCAGCTTAGATCACAGATCGGCCGGGGAGCTGTTTTTT
CDR3aa: CASSLDHRSAGELFF